What follows are 13 T cell receptor beta chains derived from one specimen sequenced in a study of T cell responses to AZD1222 COVID-19 vaccine. The assay was immunoSEQ multiplex PCR, and TCRdb's table has in-frame clones only and misses some. The sample records more than 70,000 clones, roughly 90% being singletons. The sequencing here drew on peripheral blood, taken 28 days after the second AZD1222 dose. The receptors were sampled from an adult who received the AZD1222 COVID-19 vaccine.

This chain links TRBV11-2 with TRBJ2-3; a possible D gene is TRBD2 (5 bases). The CDR3 totals 15 residues. CDR1 SGHAT and CDR2 FQNNGV come from the germline V gene. V dropped 4 bases and J dropped 4 bases, with 15 bases sitting between them. CDR3 sequence reads: CASSSVREHADTQYF. DNA for the CDR3: TGTGCCAGCAGCTCGGTGAGGGAGCACGCAGATACGCAGTATTTT.

CDR3 bases: TGTGCCAGCAGTCGCCCTGGGACTAGCGGGAGGGTTCAAAAGACCCAGTACTTC. This codes for CASSRPGTSGRVQKTQYF. The gene calls are TRBV28 and TRBJ2-5, with TRBD2 matching over 16 bases. The length of the CDR3 is 18 residues. CDR1 is MDHEN and CDR2 is SYDVKM in the germline V gene. With 5 bases clipped from V and 6 bases from J, the junction kept 12 bases outside the gene matches.

The J gene is TRBJ1-3, the V gene TRBV28; D might be TRBD1 (5 bases). Trimming took off 6 bases at V and 0 bases at J, with 15 bases between the two ends. The CDR3 runs 16 residues. CDR1 MDHEN and CDR2 SYDVKM come from the germline V gene. The DNA for the CDR3 is TGTGCCAGCAGGTCTCCGGGACGGAGCTCTGGAAACACCATATATTTT. As protein: CASRSPGRSSGNTIYF.

A single count supports this clone. V usage is TRBV12-5 and J usage is TRBJ1-6, with TRBD1 matching 8 bases. The CDR3 runs to 16 residues. From germline, CDR1 is LGHNT and CDR2 FRNRAP. The V segment lost 4 bases and the J segment 4 bases; nucleotides outside the gene matches: 6. Here the CDR3 reads CASGSIRTGYNSPLHF. The CDR3 nucleotides read TGTGCTAGTGGTTCAATAAGGACAGGGTATAATTCACCCCTCCACTTT.

The chain uses TRBV4-3 and TRBJ2-7; D may match TRBD1 or TRBD2 (7 bases each). Germline-derived CDR1 and CDR2 are LGHNA and YSLEER. The CDR3 is 17 amino acids. Trimming cost V 0 bases and J 2 bases, with 17 bases left between them. This CDR3 is CASSQETPGGGPYEQYF. The CDR3 region has the DNA TGCGCCAGCAGCCAAGAAACCCCAGGGGGGGGACCCTACGAGCAGTACTTC.

In DNA form, the CDR3 reads TGTGCCAGTAGTATATGGCAGGAGGCTGAAGCTTTCTTT. Translating it yields CASSIWQEAEAFF. V and J are TRBV19 and TRBJ1-1, with unresolved D. CDR1 LNHDA and CDR2 SQIVND come from the germline V gene (reference sequence). This CDR3 region has 13 residues. The V gene lost 2 bases and the J gene lost 6 bases, with 10 bases spanning the gap.

V is TRBV28 and J is TRBJ1-1; D is possibly TRBD1 (5 bases). The length of the CDR3 is 14 residues. V lost 4 bases, J lost 1 base, and 10 bases lay in between. The V gene's germline CDR1 is MDHEN and CDR2 SYDVKM. DNA of the CDR3: TGTGCCAGCAGTTCGGGGACGGGGAACACTGAAGCTTTCTTT. Its protein product is CASSSGTGNTEAFF.

The CDR3 here is CASSLLQGIYGYTF. The CDR3 nucleotides read TGTGCCAGCAGCTTATTACAGGGGATCTATGGCTACACCTTC. The chain combines TRBV7-9 with TRBJ1-2; TRBD1 matches at 7 bases. V shed 2 bases, J shed 4 bases, and the junction held 4 bases outside the gene matches. The CDR3 totals 14 residues. The germline V gene encodes CDR1 SEHNR and CDR2 FQNEAQ (reference sequence).

This chain connects TRBV9 to TRBJ1-5, with no clear D. The germline CDR1 and CDR2 sequences are SGDLS and YYNGEE. The CDR3 is made up of 16 amino acids. Trimming stripped 7 bases from V and 4 bases from J, with 21 bases between. CDR3 in amino acids: CASGTADWGLNQPQHF. CDR3 bases: TGTGCCAGCGGTACAGCGGATTGGGGTTTGAATCAGCCCCAGCATTTT.

The chain combines TRBV14 with TRBJ1-1; D is undetermined. Trimming shortened V by 1 base and J by 7 bases, and 10 bases separated the two germline ends. This CDR3 contains 13 residues. Germline-derived CDR1 and CDR2 are SGHDN and FVKESK. The CDR3 loop is CASSQVSGGEAFF. The DNA of the CDR3 is TGTGCCAGCAGCCAAGTATCGGGAGGTGAAGCTTTCTTT.

J is TRBJ2-7 and V is TRBV12-2; the table names TRBD2, a call not compared with the DNA. TRBV12-2 is a pseudogene. CDR3 size: 15 residues. The CDR3 DNA reads as TGTGCAAGTCGCATTACCGGGACTAGCTCCTACGAGCAGTACTTC. Translating it yields CASRITGTSSYEQYF.

The rearrangement joins TRBV27 to TRBJ2-5; TRBD1 aligns across 7 bases. CDR1 is MNHEY, CDR2 SMNVEV, per germline (reference sequence). The CDR3 spans 15 residues. V shed 5 bases, J shed 1 base, and the junction held 7 bases outside the gene matches. The CDR3 loop is CASSIRDSSQETQYF. CDR3 nucleotides: TGTGCCAGCAGTATCCGGGACAGCTCCCAAGAGACCCAGTACTTC.

J is TRBJ2-1 and V is TRBV6-6; D is ambiguous. V lost 4 bases and J lost 2, with 3 bases in between. The CDR3 has 12 amino acids. CDR1 MNHNY and CDR2 SVGAGI come from the germline V gene (reference sequence). The CDR3 DNA follows: TGTGCCAGCAGTTCCACCTACAATGAGCAGTTCTTC. It is translated as CASSSTYNEQFF.